Below, one T cell receptor beta chain is given with its context. It lacks a known antigen. Qualities for individual bases were not recorded, and no much larger clone is one base off. The CDR3 runs 13 amino acids, cysteine and phenylalanine included. Of the read, only the CDR3 DNA is kept; its 39 bases are in frame from base 1. The CDR1 and CDR2 encoded by the germline V gene are SNHLY and FYNNEI. V and J are truncated by 4 bases and 6 bases respectively, leaving an intervening sequence of 13 bases. The sample is drawn from a study of blood T cell repertoires in COVID-19 (dated by TCRdb to the early 2020s). About the study as a whole: Samples covering the acute and convalescent phases of COVID-19 were provided by collaborators in the United States, Italy and Spain. Subjects who had been exposed to COVID-19, were actively infected with it, or had recovered from it provided the deeply sampled blood TCRbeta repertoires that made up the dataset. The samples were drawn from two sources: the first 160 participants of the ongoing ImmuneRACE study, and 950 to 1,500 subjects contributed by 6 global collaborators. Where available, HLA class I and class II types were taken from metadata supplied by the sample provider and were not determined by assay-based typing. The repertoires were released in a freely available public database meant as a resource for research on the immune response to SARS-CoV-2. The material from the prospective study consisted of cDNA or gDNA derived from T cells, B-cell-depleted T cells, or PBMCs. A de-identified subject ID, COVID-19 status, age in years and sex were almost always included in the sample metadata. General findings and caveats noted by the study authors: Clinical and demographic metadata were provided uncurated, with the amount varying by source and participant.

Each collaborating institution followed its own protocols to collect whole blood in K2EDTA tubes. For TCRbeta analysis, collaborators shipped samples as frozen whole blood, isolated PBMCs, or DNA extracted from either of those sample types. TCRbeta CDR3 regions were amplified from genomic DNA using the immunoSEQ Assay, a bias-controlled multiplex PCR. The authors' analysis ran thus. The number of nucleated cells in each sample was estimated from the amplification of reference gene primers within the assay. To quantify the absolute abundance of each unique TCRbeta CDR3 rearrangement, sequence reads were collapsed and filtered. For each sample, productive Simpson clonality was calculated as the square root of Simpson's diversity index over productive rearrangements. TCRdb stores this immuneACCESS table with in-frame sequences only. Part of the clones is absent; in the studies checked, under half of the shortfall reflects unresolved V genes, and no reason is known for the rest. V and J calls and clone size are given by that table; D and trimming were obtained from the DNA. Recorded for this sample are tens of thousands of clones; around four fifths of them occurred a single time. Jointly, the top ten make up around 11% of the sample.

This receptor was taken from a man between 65 and 85 years old with acute or convalescent COVID-19. Material: peripheral blood. The chain is encoded by TRBV2 joined to TRBJ2-7; 6 matching bases give a weak D call of TRBD2. The nucleotide sequence is TGTGCCAGCAGTGTTAGGAGGGGCTCCGAGCAGTACTTC. Translated, this is CASSVRRGSEQYF.